This paragraph covers one T cell receptor (beta chain) sequence. The antigen is unknown. Germline and junction disagree at one end, which may indicate a read error. This CDR3 region has 15 residues. Germline assignment: CDR1 SEHNR and CDR2 FQNEAQ (reference sequence). The sample comes from a study of cytomegalovirus exposure and HLA in healthy donors. Study findings and constraints: Follow-up analysis later connected one missense variant in DCLRE1C with trimming of TCR beta V- and J-genes. There was a cluster of highly shared sequence variants that was likely a sequencing artifact. Later on, an analysis tied over 15,000 TCR beta sequences to HLA alleles at 0.05 false discovery rate.

Primers: 60 Vbeta forward and 13 Jbeta reverse. Data came from immunoSEQ multiplex PCR; TCRdb stores just in-frame clones and leaves some out. The sample consists of approximately 240,000 clones, about four fifths of them appearing once. The sequencing input was PBMCs. The chain couples TRBV7-9 to TRBJ1-5; D not resolved. This receptor was obtained from a woman in her 40s in good health and CMV-seropositive. CDR3 DNA: TGTTCCAGCAGCTTAGACGGGAATAGCAATCAGCCCCAGCATTTT. As protein: CSSSLDGNSNQPQHF.